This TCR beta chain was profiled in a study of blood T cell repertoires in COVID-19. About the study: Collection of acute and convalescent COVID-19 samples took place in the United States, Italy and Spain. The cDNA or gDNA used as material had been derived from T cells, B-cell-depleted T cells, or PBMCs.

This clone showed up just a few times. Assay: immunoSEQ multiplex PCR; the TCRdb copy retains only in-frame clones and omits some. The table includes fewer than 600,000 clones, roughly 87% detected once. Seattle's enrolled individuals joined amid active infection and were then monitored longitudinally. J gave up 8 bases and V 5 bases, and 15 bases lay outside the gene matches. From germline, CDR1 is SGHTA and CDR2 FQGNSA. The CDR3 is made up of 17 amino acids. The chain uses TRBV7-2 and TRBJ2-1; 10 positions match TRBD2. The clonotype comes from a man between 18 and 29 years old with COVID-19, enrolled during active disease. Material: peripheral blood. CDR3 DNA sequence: TGTGCCAGCAGCGATAGTCCTCTAGCGGGAGTAATCTATGAGCAGTTCTTC. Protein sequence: CASSDSPLAGVIYEQFF.